This T cell receptor (beta chain) derives from a study of shared T cell receptors in the human thymus. The table came from immunoSEQ multiplex PCR; TCRdb's copy has only in-frame clones and leaves some out. This table has about 380,000 clones, 85% to 95% appearing once. Germline V gene sequence: CDR1 SEHNR, CDR2 FQNEAQ (reference sequence). Trimming left V 5 bases short and J 3 bases short, with 8 bases between. This CDR3 has 13 amino acids. The rearrangement uses TRBV7-9 and TRBJ2-1; D is ambiguous. Sequencing used thymocytes. The sequence was collected from a human donor. CDR3 loop: CASSQKGYNEQFF. DNA for the CDR3: TGTGCCAGCAGCCAGAAGGGCTACAATGAGCAGTTCTTC. Complete variable domain (other parts from reference TRBV7-9 and TRBJ2-1): DTGVSQNPRHKITKRGQNVTFRCDPISEHNRLYWYRQTLGQGPEFLTYFQNEAQLEKSRLLSDRFSAERPKGSFSTLEIQRTEQGDSAMYLCASSQKGYNEQFFGPGTRLTVL.